This T cell receptor (beta chain) is drawn from a study of blood T cell repertoires in COVID-19. Turning to the study itself: Samples taken during acute and convalescent COVID-19 were collected in the United States, Italy and Spain.

As regards this clone: An end of the junction differs from the germline gene, which may be a read error.

Profiling relied on immunoSEQ multiplex PCR, and the TCRdb table lists in-frame clones only, not all of them. The sample contains over 450,000 clones, 80% to 90% of which appear only once. The V gene's germline CDR1 is MNHEY and CDR2 SVGAGI. The CDR3 has 14 residues. This chain connects TRBV6-5 to TRBJ2-3; 10 bases match TRBD2. Sequenced material: peripheral blood. This TCR was recovered from a man in his late teens or twenties with COVID-19, enrolled during active disease. The DNA for the CDR3 is TGTGCCTGCAGGACTAGCGGAAGCACAGATACGCAGTATTTT. This sequence encodes CACRTSGSTDTQYF.